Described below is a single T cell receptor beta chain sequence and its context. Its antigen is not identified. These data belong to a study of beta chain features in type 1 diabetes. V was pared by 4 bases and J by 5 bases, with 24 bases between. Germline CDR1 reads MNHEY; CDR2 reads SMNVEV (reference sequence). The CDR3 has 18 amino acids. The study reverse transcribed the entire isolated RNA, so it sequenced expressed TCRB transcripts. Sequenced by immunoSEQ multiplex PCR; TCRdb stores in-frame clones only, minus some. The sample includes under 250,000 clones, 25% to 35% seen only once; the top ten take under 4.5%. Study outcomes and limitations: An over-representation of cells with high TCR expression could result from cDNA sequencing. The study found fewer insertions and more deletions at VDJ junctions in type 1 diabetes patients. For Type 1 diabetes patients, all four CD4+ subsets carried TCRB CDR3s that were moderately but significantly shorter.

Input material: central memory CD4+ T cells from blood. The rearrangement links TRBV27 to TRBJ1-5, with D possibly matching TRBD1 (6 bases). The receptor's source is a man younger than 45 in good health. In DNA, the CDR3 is TGTGCCAGCAGTTCACTCCCCGGCCGGGCAGGGGAAGATCAGCCCCAGCATTTT. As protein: CASSSLPGRAGEDQPQHF.